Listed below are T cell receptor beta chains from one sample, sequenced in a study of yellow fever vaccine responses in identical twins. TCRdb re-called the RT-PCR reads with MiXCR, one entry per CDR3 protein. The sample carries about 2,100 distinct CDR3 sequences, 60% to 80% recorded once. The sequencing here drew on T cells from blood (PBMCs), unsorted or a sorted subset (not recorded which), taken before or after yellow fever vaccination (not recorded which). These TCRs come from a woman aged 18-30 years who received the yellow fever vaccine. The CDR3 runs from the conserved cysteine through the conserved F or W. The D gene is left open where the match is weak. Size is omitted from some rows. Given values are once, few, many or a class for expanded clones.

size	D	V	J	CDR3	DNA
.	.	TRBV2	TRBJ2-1	CASSDPPTNEQFF	TGTGCCAGCAGTGATCCCCCGACCAATGAGCAGTTCTTC
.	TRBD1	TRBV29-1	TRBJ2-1	CSVTGDRGNEQFF	TGCAGCGTCACAGGGGACAGGGGCAATGAGCAGTTCTTC
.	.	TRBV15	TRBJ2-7	CATSASHSYEQYF	TGTGCCACCAGCGCGTCACACTCCTACGAGCAGTACTTC
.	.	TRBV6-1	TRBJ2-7	CASSETAGASYEQYF	TGTGCCAGCAGTGAGACAGCAGGGGCCTCCTACGAGCAGTACTTC
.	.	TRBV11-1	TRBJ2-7	CASSLSGPGEQYF	TGTGCCAGCAGCTTATCGGGCCCCGGCGAGCAGTACTTC
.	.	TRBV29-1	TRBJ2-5	CSVETPLSMFYQETQYF	TGCAGCGTCGAAACCCCCCTCTCAATGTTTTACCAAGAGACCCAGTACTTC
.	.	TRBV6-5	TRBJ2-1	CASSYLVDRPHNEQFF	TGTGCCAGCAGTTACTTGGTCGACCGCCCGCACAATGAGCAGTTCTTC
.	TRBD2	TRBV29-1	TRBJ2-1	CSTPGGSSYNEQFF	TGCAGCACGCCGGGGGGAAGCTCCTACAATGAGCAGTTCTTC
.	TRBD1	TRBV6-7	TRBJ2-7	CASSYRTGTGAYEQYF	TGTGCCAGCAGTTACCGAACCGGGACAGGCGCCTACGAGCAGTACTTC
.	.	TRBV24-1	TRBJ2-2	CATSDPQGGVNTGELFF	TGTGCCACCAGTGATCCCCAAGGGGGAGTCAACACCGGGGAGCTGTTTTTT
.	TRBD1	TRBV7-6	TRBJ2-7	CASSSPSTGGSYEQYF	TGTGCCAGCAGCTCACCGAGTACAGGGGGCTCCTACGAGCAGTACTTC
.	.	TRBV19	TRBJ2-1	CASSILASNEQFF	TGTGCCAGTAGTATCCTAGCGTCTAATGAGCAGTTCTTC
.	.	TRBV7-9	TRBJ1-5	CASSLGGDPNQPQHF	TGTGCCAGCAGCTTAGGGGGGGACCCTAATCAGCCCCAGCATTTT
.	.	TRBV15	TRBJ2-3	CATSSSRKVDTQYF	TGTGCCACCAGCAGCTCGAGGAAGGTAGATACGCAGTATTTT
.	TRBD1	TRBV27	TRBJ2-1	CASIKYLPGQDNEQFF	TGTGCCAGCATCAAATATCTACCGGGACAGGACAATGAGCAGTTCTTC
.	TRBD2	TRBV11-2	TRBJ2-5	CASSIQTPGLPQETQYF	TGTGCCAGCAGCATCCAGACACCGGGACTACCCCAGGAGACCCAGTACTTC
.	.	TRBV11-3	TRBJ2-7	CASSIQAANYEQYF	TGTGCCAGCAGCATCCAAGCGGCCAACTACGAGCAGTACTTC
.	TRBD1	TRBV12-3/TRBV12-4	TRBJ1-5	CASGQGISQPQHF	TGTGCCAGCGGACAGGGTATATCTCAGCCCCAGCATTTT
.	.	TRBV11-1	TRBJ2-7	CASSFPRDEQYF	TGTGCCAGCAGCTTCCCCCGGGACGAGCAGTACTTC
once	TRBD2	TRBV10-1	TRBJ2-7	CASSEPSLAGGHEQYF	TGCGCCAGCAGTGAGCCCAGCCTAGCGGGAGGTCACGAGCAGTACTTC
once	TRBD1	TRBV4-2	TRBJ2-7	CASSQEIGDRGFEQYF	TGTGCCAGCAGCCAAGAAATTGGCGACAGGGGTTTCGAGCAGTACTTC
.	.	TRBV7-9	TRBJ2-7	CASSHKTDYEQYF	TGTGCCAGCAGCCATAAGACAGACTACGAGCAGTACTTC
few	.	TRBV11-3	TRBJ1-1	CASSAVSGNTEAFF	TGTGCCAGCAGCGCCGTATCGGGAAACACTGAAGCTTTCTTT
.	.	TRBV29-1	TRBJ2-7	CSVVGARGSYEQYF	TGCAGCGTTGTAGGGGCCAGGGGATCCTACGAGCAGTACTTC
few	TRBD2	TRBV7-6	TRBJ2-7	CASSSTGLADYEQYF	TGTGCCAGCAGCTCTACTGGGCTAGCGGACTACGAGCAGTACTTC
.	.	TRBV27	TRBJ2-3	CASSLGVTDTQYF	TGTGCCAGCAGTTTAGGGGTTACAGATACGCAGTATTTT
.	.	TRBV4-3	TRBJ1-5	CASSQELGRGNQPQHF	TGCGCCAGCAGCCAAGAGTTGGGGAGAGGGAATCAGCCCCAGCATTTT
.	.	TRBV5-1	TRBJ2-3	CASSSRQLLTDTQYF	TGCGCCAGCAGCTCGCGACAGCTCCTCACAGATACGCAGTATTTT